This T cell receptor (beta chain) was sequenced in a study of T cells after yellow fever vaccination. This clonotype has only a few counts. What it recognizes is unknown. 5'RACE template switching produced TCR cDNA carrying a universal primer site and UMIs. A single record per CDR3 protein comes from TCRdb applying MiXCR to the 5' RACE reads. The sample contains under 600,000 distinct CDR3 sequences, roughly 22% of which appear only once. Study-wide points: Peaking faster, on day 5 versus 15, the secondary response was nonetheless weaker. A minor fraction of clonotypes spanned both CD4 and CD8 compartments. The booster saw the reappearance of most primary-vaccination clones (approximately 97% CD4, 88% CD8).

V gave up 6 bases and J gave up 4 bases, with 13 bases separating them. Germline-derived CDR1 and CDR2 are MRHNA and SNTAGT. The CDR3 runs to 14 residues. The sequence was collected from a man aged 18 to 30 who received the YFV17D yellow fever vaccine. Source: PBMCs, taken roughly 20 days after the first yellow fever vaccination. The chain couples TRBV6-4 to TRBJ2-1; tentatively, D is TRBD2 (5 bases). The CDR3 here is CASSLSRGYNEQFF. CDR3 bases: TGTGCCAGCAGCCTCTCCCGGGGATACAATGAGCAGTTCTTC.